This entry lists 26 T cell receptor beta chains sequenced from one sample in a study of T cells after yellow fever vaccination. TCRdb re-called the 5' RACE reads with MiXCR, one entry per CDR3 protein. Found here are approximately 260,000 distinct CDR3 sequences, around 4.9% of them singletons; the top ten hold around 3.5%. The input for sequencing was CD4+ T cells sorted from PBMCs, taken on the day of the yellow fever booster vaccination. These TCRs come from a man between 18 and 29 years old who received the YFV17D yellow fever vaccine.

This clonotype was detected ten times or more. The rearrangement joins TRBV5-1 to TRBJ2-2; 8 positions match TRBD1. The V segment lost 0 bases and the J segment 7 bases; nucleotides outside the gene matches: 5. The CDR3 covers 15 residues. Germline V gene sequence: CDR1 SGHRS, CDR2 YFSETQ. In DNA, the CDR3 is TGCGCCAGCAGCTTGGTTGGGACAGGTGACGGGGAGCTGTTTTTT. It specifies CASSLVGTGDGELFF.

This clonotype has ten or more counts. The rearrangement links TRBV20-1 to TRBJ2-3, with 10 bases fitting TRBD2. Germline-derived CDR1 and CDR2 are DFQATT and SNEGSKA (reference sequence). V trimming: 0 bases; J trimming: 1 base; junction bases outside the gene matches: 7. The CDR3 consists of 17 residues. The CDR3 is CSARDRELAGGTDTQYF. As DNA, the CDR3 is TGCAGTGCTAGAGATCGGGAGCTAGCGGGAGGCACAGATACGCAGTATTTT.

This clonotype turned up a few times. The rearrangement uses TRBV9 and TRBJ2-3, with 10 bases matching TRBD1. The germline V gene encodes CDR1 SGDLS and CDR2 YYNGEE. The CDR3 is 16 amino acids. The V gene end was trimmed by 2 bases and the J gene end by 2 bases; junction bases not matched to a gene: 5. As DNA, the CDR3 is TGTGCCAGCAGCGTTATCGGGACAGGGGACACAGATACGCAGTATTTT. Translation: CASSVIGTGDTDTQYF.

In this sample, this clonotype turned up many times. The rearrangement links TRBV24-1 to TRBJ2-5; no reliable D call. Germline assignment: CDR1 KGHDR and CDR2 SFDVKD. The CDR3 is made up of 12 amino acids. V lost 6 bases and J lost 5, with 9 bases in between. For the CDR3, the DNA is TGTGCCACCAGTTCGGTCGAGGAGACCCAGTACTTC. Protein sequence: CATSSVEETQYF.

The table lists this clonotype with many counts. V usage is TRBV7-2 and J usage is TRBJ2-2; 7 bases agree with TRBD1. Losses at the gene ends were 6 bases for V and 4 bases for J; bases not matched to a gene: 5. Germline assignment: CDR1 SGHTA and CDR2 FQGNSA. CDR3 size: 14 residues. The CDR3 nucleotides are TGTGCCAGCAGGCCCACAGGGGTCACCGGGGAGCTGTTTTTT. Encoded protein: CASRPTGVTGELFF.

The chain employs TRBV7-3 and TRBJ2-1, with TRBD2 matching 11 bases. The CDR3 totals 17 residues. V was clipped by 2 bases and J by 0 bases; unmatched bases: 3. Germline CDR1 reads SGHTA; CDR2 reads FQGTGA. The CDR3 region is CASSLGGTSGSYNEQFF. The DNA of the CDR3 is TGTGCCAGCAGCTTAGGGGGGACTAGCGGCTCCTACAATGAGCAGTTCTTC.

This chain links TRBV7-2 with TRBJ2-5; D may be TRBD1 (6 bases). This CDR3 contains 13 residues. The germline gives CDR1 SGHTA, CDR2 FQGNSA. V gave up 1 base and J gave up 3 bases, with 6 bases separating them. The CDR3 spells CASSLDREETQYF. The CDR3 DNA reads as TGTGCCAGCAGCTTAGACAGGGAAGAGACCCAGTACTTC.

This chain joins TRBV7-2 and TRBJ2-1; D may correspond to TRBD1 or TRBD2 (6 bases each). The CDR3 has 14 amino acids. Trimming removed 6 bases at V and 4 bases at J, with 13 bases between. Germline CDR1 is SGHTA and CDR2 is FQGNSA. In DNA, the CDR3 is TGTGCCAGCAGGTTGGGGGGCCGGTACAATGAGCAGTTCTTC. Translating gives CASRLGGRYNEQFF.

A few counts support this clonotype. The chain has TRBV15 and TRBJ1-6, with TRBD1 identical over 10 bases. V shed 3 bases, J shed 9 bases, and the junction held 5 bases outside the gene matches. The CDR3 is 15 residues long. Germline CDR1 and CDR2: LNHNV and YYDKDF (reference sequence). The CDR3 sequence: CATSRDRGFGSPLHF. For the CDR3, the DNA is TGTGCCACCAGCAGGGACAGGGGGTTCGGTTCACCCCTCCACTTT.

Ten or more counts support this clonotype. The V gene is TRBV6-1, the J gene TRBJ2-7, with 9 bases that match TRBD2. V lost 10 bases to trimming and J lost 3 bases; unmatched junction nucleotides: 7. Germline V gives CDR1 MNHNS, CDR2 SASEGT. The CDR3 spans 13 residues. The CDR3 loop reads CATNSGGFYEQYV. The CDR3, as DNA: TGTGCCACCAACAGCGGGGGGTTCTACGAGCAGTACGTC.

This clonotype was recorded at least ten times. The CDR3 DNA follows: TGTGCCAGCAGCACTGGGGCAGGGGGCAATGAGCAGTTCTTC. This sequence encodes CASSTGAGGNEQFF. The chain uses TRBV11-1 and TRBJ2-1; 7 bases agree with TRBD1. The CDR3 is made up of 14 amino acids. J gave up 6 bases and V 5 bases, and 7 bases lay outside the gene matches. The V gene's germline CDR1 is SGHAT and CDR2 FQDESV (reference sequence).

The rearrangement uses TRBV4-1 and TRBJ2-1; 13 bases are shared with TRBD2. J gave up 5 bases and V 1 base, and 5 bases lay outside the gene matches. The CDR3 loop spans 17 amino acids. Germline lookup yields CDR1 MGHRA and CDR2 YSYEKL. CDR3 loop: CASSQGVLAGGNNEQFF. The CDR3 nucleotides read TGCGCCAGCAGCCAAGGCGTACTAGCGGGGGGGAACAATGAGCAGTTCTTC.

Many counts were recorded for this clonotype. The chain employs TRBV7-9 and TRBJ1-2; TRBD1 aligns across 7 bases. Germline V gives CDR1 SEHNR, CDR2 FQNEAQ (reference sequence). This CDR3 spans 13 amino acids. V gave up 5 bases and J gave up 5 bases; unmatched junction bases: 5. The CDR3, as DNA: TGTGCCAGCAGCCCGGGACAGAGATATGGCTACACCTTC. It encodes CASSPGQRYGYTF.

This clonotype was seen many times. The V call is TRBV12-3 or TRBV12-4, the J call TRBJ2-5; no reliable D call. V was trimmed by 4 bases and J by 6 bases, leaving 9 bases between them. The CDR3 has 12 amino acids. This CDR3 is CASSYSRQTQYF. DNA of the CDR3: TGTGCCAGCAGTTATTCGAGGCAGACCCAGTACTTC.

Only a few counts were recorded for this clonotype. The chain carries TRBV5-1 and TRBJ1-2, with 7 bases matching TRBD1. The junction had 6 bases not matched to a gene; V was cut back by 0 bases and J by 4 bases. The CDR3 extends over 15 amino acids. Germline V gene lookup returns CDR1 SGHRS and CDR2 YFSETQ. The CDR3 is CASSLEQGTFYGYTF. The CDR3 coding sequence is TGCGCCAGCAGCTTGGAACAGGGGACCTTCTATGGCTACACCTTC.

This clonotype was observed a few times. The chain employs TRBV12-3 or TRBV12-4 and TRBJ1-1; possibly TRBD1 for D (6 bases). Deletions cut 6 bases from V and 1 base from J, with 12 bases between. The CDR3 spans 14 residues. CDR3 DNA: TGTGCCAGCAGCTATACAGGGAGGAACACTGAAGCTTTCTTT. Protein: CASSYTGRNTEAFF.

This clonotype was observed at least ten times. V is TRBV6-2 or TRBV6-3 and J is TRBJ2-5; D remains ambiguous. V dropped 5 bases and J dropped 7 bases, with 17 bases sitting between them. The CDR3 has 14 residues. The V gene's germline CDR1 is MNHEY and CDR2 SVGEGT. Here the CDR3 reads CASSPVRPTGTQYF. The CDR3 region has the DNA TGTGCCAGCAGTCCCGTCAGGCCAACGGGGACCCAGTACTTC.

This chain connects TRBV6-5 to TRBJ1-6, with D possibly being TRBD1 (6 bases). Germline V gene lookup returns CDR1 MNHEY and CDR2 SVGAGI. The V gene lost 2 bases and the J gene lost 7 bases, with 15 bases spanning the gap. The CDR3 spans 16 residues. CDR3 in DNA: TGTGCCAGCAGTTACGGGACACCCGGGGGAAATTCACCCCTCCACTTT. Amino acids: CASSYGTPGGNSPLHF.

A few counts support this clonotype. The chain has TRBV5-1 and TRBJ1-1, with 10 bases matching TRBD1. Looked up from germline, CDR1 is SGHRS and CDR2 is YFSETQ. The CDR3 length is 15 residues. J lost 7 bases, V lost 2 bases, and 8 bases had no gene match. CDR3 amino acids: CASSLRQGASSEAFF. The CDR3 DNA is TGCGCCAGCAGCTTAAGACAGGGGGCGAGTAGTGAAGCTTTCTTT.

This clonotype was seen a few times. The V call is TRBV6-2 or TRBV6-3, the J call TRBJ1-6; D is undetermined. The germline V and J ends were trimmed by 8 bases and 9 bases, with 20 bases remaining between them. This CDR3 has 15 amino acids. CDR1 MNHEY and CDR2 SVGEGT come from the germline V gene. CDR3 sequence reads: CASDDRGRSLSPLHF. Here the CDR3 DNA reads TGTGCCAGCGACGATCGTGGCAGGTCCCTTTCACCCCTCCACTTT.

In its sample, this clonotype was seen a few times. The genes are TRBV2 and TRBJ2-7, with D maybe TRBD2 (6 bases). Trimming took 4 bases from V and 6 from J, leaving 10 bases between them. Per the germline V gene, CDR1 is SNHLY and CDR2 is FYNNEI. The CDR3 consists of 12 residues. As DNA, the CDR3 is TGTGCCAGCAGTGTCCGGGGGAGCGAGCAGTACGTC. Translation: CASSVRGSEQYV.

This clonotype has a handful of counts. It is likely a read error, because the conserved phenylalanine at the end of the CDR3 is missing. The chain joins TRBV27 to TRBJ2-7; D call uncertain. V was clipped by 0 bases and J by 9 bases, with 18 bases between them. CDR1 is MNHEY, CDR2 SMNVEV, per germline (reference sequence). The CDR3 covers 15 residues. DNA of the CDR3: TGTGCCAGCAGTTTATCCGCCGGGTTCGCTTTTCGGCAGTACTCC. This codes for CASSLSAGFAFRQYS.

This clonotype was recorded at least ten times. The V gene is TRBV7-2, the J gene TRBJ2-5; D unresolved. The length of the CDR3 is 12 residues. Trimming stripped 5 bases from V and 7 bases from J, with 11 bases between. Germline V CDR1 and CDR2: SGHTA, FQGNSA. The CDR3 protein is CASSTPPRTQYF. CDR3 sequence (DNA): TGTGCCAGCAGCACCCCACCCAGGACCCAGTACTTC.

Ten or more counts support this clonotype. This chain connects TRBV28 to TRBJ2-5; the D call may be TRBD1 or TRBD2 (5 bases each). This CDR3 spans 14 amino acids. The V gene lost 8 bases and the J gene lost 4 bases, with 17 bases spanning the gap. CDR1 MDHEN and CDR2 SYDVKM come from the germline V gene. The CDR3 region is CASFGTVGGETQYF. In DNA, the CDR3 is TGTGCCAGCTTCGGGACGGTGGGCGGAGAGACCCAGTACTTC.

This chain connects TRBV5-1 to TRBJ2-2; 7 bases map to TRBD1. V was clipped by 4 bases and J by 5 bases; unmatched bases: 11. Looked up from germline, CDR1 is SGHRS and CDR2 is YFSETQ. The CDR3 has 16 residues. The CDR3: CASSNHPDRATGELFF. CDR3 nucleotides: TGCGCCAGCAGCAATCACCCCGACAGGGCAACCGGGGAGCTGTTTTTT.

This sequence joins TRBV5-1 and TRBJ1-1; 7 positions agree with TRBD1. The V gene end was trimmed by 4 bases and the J gene end by 5 bases; junction bases not matched to a gene: 8. There are 14 residues in the CDR3. Germline V CDR1 and CDR2: SGHRS, YFSETQ. The CDR3 spells CASSAQGMGTEAFF. CDR3 nucleotides: TGCGCCAGCAGCGCACAGGGGATGGGGACTGAAGCTTTCTTT.